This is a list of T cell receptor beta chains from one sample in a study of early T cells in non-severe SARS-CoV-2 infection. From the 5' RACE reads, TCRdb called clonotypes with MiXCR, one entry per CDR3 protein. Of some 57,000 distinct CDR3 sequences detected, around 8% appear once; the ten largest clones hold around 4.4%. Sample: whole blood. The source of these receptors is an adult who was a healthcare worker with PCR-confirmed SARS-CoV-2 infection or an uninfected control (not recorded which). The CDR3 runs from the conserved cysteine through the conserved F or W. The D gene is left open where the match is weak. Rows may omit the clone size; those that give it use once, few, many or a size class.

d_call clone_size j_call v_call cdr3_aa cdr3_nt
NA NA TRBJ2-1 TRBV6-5 CASLEGGAATKEQFF TGTGCCAGCCTTGAAGGAGGGGCGGCCACCAAGGAGCAGTTCTTC
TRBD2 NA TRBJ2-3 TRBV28 CASSLSLLAGADTDTQYF TGTGCCAGCAGTTTATCGTTACTAGCGGGGGCAGACACAGATACGCAGTATTTT
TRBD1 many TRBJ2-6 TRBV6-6 CASSTTGAAGANVLTF TGTGCCAGCAGTACCACAGGGGCAGCTGGGGCCAACGTCCTGACTTTC
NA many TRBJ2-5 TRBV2 CASSVGRETQYF TGTGCCAGCAGTGTAGGTCGAGAGACCCAGTACTTC
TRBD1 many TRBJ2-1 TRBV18 CASSPGTGSYNEQFF TGTGCCAGCTCACCGGGGACAGGCAGTTACAATGAGCAGTTCTTC
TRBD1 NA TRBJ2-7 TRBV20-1 CSAPGQGAAEQYF TGCAGTGCCCCGGGACAGGGGGCGGCCGAGCAGTACTTC
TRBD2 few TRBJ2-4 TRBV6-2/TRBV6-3 CASSAQGLAGTRGGKNIQYF TGTGCCAGCAGCGCCCAGGGACTAGCGGGAACCAGGGGAGGCAAAAACATTCAGTACTTC
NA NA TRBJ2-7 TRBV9 CASLILGGVYEQYF TGTGCCAGCCTAATCCTGGGTGGGGTCTACGAGCAGTACTTC
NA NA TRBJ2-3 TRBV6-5 CASTGFGTDTQYF TGTGCCAGCACGGGTTTTGGCACAGATACGCAGTATTTT
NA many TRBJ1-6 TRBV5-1 CASSSDGAGSRSPLHF TGCGCCAGCAGCTCAGATGGGGCAGGCAGTCGATCACCCCTCCACTTT
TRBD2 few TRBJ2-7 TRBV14 CASSFVAGVSDEQYF TGTGCCAGCAGCTTTGTCGCGGGAGTCAGTGACGAGCAGTACTTC
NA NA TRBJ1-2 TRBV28 CASSNRGGAYGYTF TGTGCCAGCAGTAATAGAGGGGGAGCCTATGGCTACACCTTC
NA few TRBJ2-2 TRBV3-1 CASKTGGQNTGELFF TGTGCCAGCAAGACTGGGGGGCAGAACACCGGGGAGCTGTTTTTT
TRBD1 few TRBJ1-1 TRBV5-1 CASSKGTGRGTEAFF TGCGCCAGCAGCAAAGGGACAGGCAGGGGCACTGAAGCTTTCTTT
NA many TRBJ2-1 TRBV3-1 CASSQRGGDNEQFF TGTGCCAGCAGCCAACGAGGCGGGGACAATGAGCAGTTCTTC
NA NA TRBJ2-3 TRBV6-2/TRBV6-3 CASSYFGTAGEPSSTDTQYF TGTGCCAGCAGTTACTTCGGGACAGCGGGGGAACCCTCTAGCACAGATACGCAGTATTTT
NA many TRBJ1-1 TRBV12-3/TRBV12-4 CASSFHRLGQGMSEAFF TGTGCCAGCAGTTTCCACCGGCTAGGGCAGGGGATGAGTGAAGCTTTCTTT
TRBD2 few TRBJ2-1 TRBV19 CASSRLADSYNEQFF TGTGCCAGTAGTCGTCTAGCGGACTCCTACAATGAGCAGTTCTTC
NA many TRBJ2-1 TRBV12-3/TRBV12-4 CASRPSNFFNEQFF TGTGCCAGCAGACCAAGTAATTTTTTCAATGAGCAGTTCTTC
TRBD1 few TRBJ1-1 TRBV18 CASSRNRGQVNTEAFF TGTGCCAGCTCCCGGAACAGGGGGCAGGTGAACACTGAAGCTTTCTTT
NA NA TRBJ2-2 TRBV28 CASSFFPNTGELFF TGTGCCAGCAGTTTTTTCCCGAACACCGGGGAGCTGTTTTTT
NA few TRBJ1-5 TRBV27 CASSFRASNQPQHF TGTGCCAGCAGTTTCAGGGCTAGCAATCAGCCCCAGCATTTT
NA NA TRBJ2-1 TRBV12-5 CASGWSYNEQFF TGTGCTAGTGGATGGTCCTACAATGAGCAGTTCTTC
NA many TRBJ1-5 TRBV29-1 CSVPEGLLGNQPQHF TGCAGCGTACCGGAGGGGTTATTAGGCAATCAGCCCCAGCATTTT
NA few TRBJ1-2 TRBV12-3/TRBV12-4 CASSLGTGRTFAF TGTGCCAGCAGTTTAGGAACAGGCCGAACGTTTGCCTTC
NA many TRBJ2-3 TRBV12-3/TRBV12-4 CASSPQGGGTDTQYF TGTGCCAGCAGTCCCCAGGGGGGGGGCACAGATACGCAGTATTTT
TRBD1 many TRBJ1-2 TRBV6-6 CASSYSQGAWGYTF TGTGCCAGCAGTTACTCGCAGGGGGCCTGGGGCTACACCTTC
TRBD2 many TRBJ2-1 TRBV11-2 CASSLGPSGRVEAEQFF TGTGCCAGCAGCTTAGGTCCTAGCGGGAGAGTGGAGGCTGAGCAGTTCTTC
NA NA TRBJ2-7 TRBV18 CASSPREKASYEQYF TGTGCCAGCTCACCGCGGGAAAAGGCCTCCTACGAGCAGTACTTC
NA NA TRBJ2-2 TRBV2 CASSTGNTGELFF TGTGCCAGCAGTACAGGGAACACCGGGGAGCTGTTTTTT
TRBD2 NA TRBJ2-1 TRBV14 CASSQDPSGSGDEQFF TGTGCCAGCAGCCAAGATCCTAGCGGGAGTGGAGATGAGCAGTTCTTC
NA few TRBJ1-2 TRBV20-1 CSGGATGPRGYTF TGCAGTGGGGGAGCTACTGGACCTCGTGGCTACACCTTC
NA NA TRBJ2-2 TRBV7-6 CATRDPRVTGELFF TGTGCCACCCGGGACCCCAGAGTCACCGGGGAGCTGTTTTTT
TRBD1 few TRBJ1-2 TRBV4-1 CASSQERTGANYGYTF TGCGCCAGCAGCCAAGAGAGGACAGGGGCTAACTATGGCTACACCTTC
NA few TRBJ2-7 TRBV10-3 CAIKSSPADEQYF TGTGCCATCAAATCCTCCCCCGCCGACGAGCAGTACTTC
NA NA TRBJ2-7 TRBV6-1 CASNYLSSYEQYF TGTGCCAGCAATTATCTCAGCTCCTACGAGCAGTACTTC
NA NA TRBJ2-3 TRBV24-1 CATGPRIRTDTQYF TGTGCCACCGGGCCTAGGATACGCACAGATACGCAGTATTTT
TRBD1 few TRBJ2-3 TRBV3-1 CASSHRGPSSHTDTQYF TGTGCCAGCAGCCACAGGGGGCCGTCCTCGCACACAGATACGCAGTATTTT
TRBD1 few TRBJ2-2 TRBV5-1 CASSFTGGSTGELFF TGCGCCAGCAGCTTCACAGGGGGAAGCACCGGGGAGCTGTTTTTT
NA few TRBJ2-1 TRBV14 CASSQDQLAYNEQFF TGTGCCAGCAGCCAAGATCAACTAGCCTACAATGAGCAGTTCTTC
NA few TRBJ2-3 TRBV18 CASSPTVWGGGADTQYF TGTGCCAGCTCACCGACGGTTTGGGGGGGCGGCGCAGATACGCAGTATTTT
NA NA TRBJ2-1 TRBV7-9 CASSLALQYNEQFF TGTGCCAGCAGCTTAGCCTTACAGTACAATGAGCAGTTCTTC
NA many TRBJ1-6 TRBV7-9 CASSSRDLGHSPLHF TGTGCCAGCAGCTCGCGGGACCTGGGTCACTCACCCCTCCACTTT
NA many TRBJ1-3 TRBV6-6 CASRRNSARSGNTIYF TGTGCCAGCAGGAGGAACTCAGCGCGGTCTGGAAACACCATATATTTT
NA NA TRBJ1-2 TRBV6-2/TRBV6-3 CASGDDSRYGYTF TGTGCCAGCGGGGATGACAGCCGGTATGGCTACACCTTC
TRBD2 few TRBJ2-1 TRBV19 CASSAWTSGGALEFF TGTGCCAGTAGTGCTTGGACTAGCGGGGGGGCTTTAGAATTCTTC
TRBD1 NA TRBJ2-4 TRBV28 CASKGPTGVAKNIQYF TGTGCCAGCAAAGGGCCCACAGGGGTGGCCAAAAACATTCAGTACTTC
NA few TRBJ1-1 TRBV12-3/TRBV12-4 CASSLSGGFKAFF TGTGCCAGCAGTTTATCCGGGGGGTTCAAAGCTTTCTTT
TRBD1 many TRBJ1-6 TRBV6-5 CASSYRGQGNPPLHF TGTGCCAGCAGTTACCGAGGACAGGGGAATCCACCCCTCCACTTT
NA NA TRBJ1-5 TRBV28 CASSLGGSGYSNQPQHF TGTGCCAGCAGTTTGGGTGGCAGCGGTTATAGCAATCAGCCCCAGCATTTT
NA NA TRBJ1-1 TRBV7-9 CASSSQGQNTEAFF TGTGCCAGCAGCTCACAGGGACAGAACACTGAAGCTTTCTTT
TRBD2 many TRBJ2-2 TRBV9 CASSVDSGSPPGELFF TGTGCCAGCAGCGTAGATAGCGGGAGTCCCCCCGGGGAGCTGTTTTTT
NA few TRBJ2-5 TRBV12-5 CASGLGETQYF TGTGCTAGTGGTTTGGGAGAGACCCAGTACTTC
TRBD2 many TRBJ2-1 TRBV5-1 CASSPLAGEVDEQFF TGCGCCAGCAGCCCCCTAGCGGGAGAGGTCGATGAGCAGTTCTTC
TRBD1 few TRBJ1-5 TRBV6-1 CASSLRGSDQPQHF TGTGCCAGCAGCCTCAGGGGGTCGGATCAGCCCCAGCATTTT
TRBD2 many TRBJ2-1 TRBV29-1 CSVTRPGLAVDEQFF TGCAGCGTTACCCGTCCCGGACTAGCGGTGGATGAGCAGTTCTTC